The 11 T cell receptor beta chains given below trace back to one sample, sequenced in a study of human T cells and chemical hapten exposure. From the RACE reads, TCRdb called clonotypes with MiXCR, one entry per CDR3 protein. The sample holds some 400,000 distinct CDR3 sequences; around 4.8% are singletons and the top ten take approximately 2.3%. Noted time point: patch test 1, 2 weeks after DPC sensitization. Treatment of the sample: therapeutic diphenylcyclopropenone sensitization with weekly scalp DPC. The sample here was whole blood, taken in connection with sensitization to the hapten diphenylcyclopropenone (DPC). Receptors were obtained from a woman in her 50s with alopecia areata. Some clones in this sample may be carry-over from other donors' samples.

This clonotype was seen at least ten times. The rearrangement links TRBV2 to TRBJ1-1, with a weak D call TRBD1 (5 bases). V lost 1 base and J lost 9, with 9 bases in between. The length of the CDR3 is 12 residues. The germline V gene encodes CDR1 SNHLY and CDR2 FYNNEI. The DNA for the CDR3 is TGTGCCAGCAGTGAAGTTTCAGGGCAAGCTTTCTTT. Translation gives CASSEVSGQAFF.

Ten or more counts support this clonotype. The chain links TRBV12-3 or TRBV12-4 to TRBJ2-2; 8 nucleotides line up with TRBD2. The CDR3 sequence is 15 residues long. V lost 1 base and J lost 6; bases outside the gene matches: 4. CDR3 amino acids: CASSLGTSLAGELFF. CDR3 DNA sequence: TGTGCCAGCAGTTTAGGGACTAGCTTGGCCGGGGAGCTGTTTTTT.

This clonotype was counted between two and nine times. The CDR3 DNA reads TGTGCCAGCTCACGTTATTCTAACGAGCAGTACTTC. As protein: CASSRYSNEQYF. V and J are TRBV18 and TRBJ2-7; no firm D call. V was shortened by 4 bases and J by 5 bases, with 9 bases between the two germline ends. Looked up from germline, CDR1 is KGHSH and CDR2 is LQKENI. The CDR3 consists of 12 residues.

This clonotype appeared many times. The V and J genes are TRBV11-2 and TRBJ2-7; D perhaps matches TRBD1 (6 bases). In germline, CDR1 is SGHAT, CDR2 FQNNGV. V dropped 1 base and J dropped 0 bases, with 25 bases sitting between them. CDR3 length equals 20 residues. The CDR3 here is CASSLVGIGWTDPNSYEQYF. CDR3 sequence (DNA): TGTGCCAGCAGCTTAGTGGGTATAGGGTGGACAGACCCCAACTCCTACGAGCAGTACTTC.

This clonotype was detected ten times or more. In DNA form, the CDR3 reads TGTGCCAGCAGCCCAAGTCCCTCCTTTGAGCAGTTCTTC. This codes for CASSPSPSFEQFF. The J gene is TRBJ2-1, the V gene TRBV11-2, with D unresolved. V was clipped by 5 bases and J by 9 bases, with 14 bases between them. The CDR3 runs to 13 residues. Germline V gene lookup returns CDR1 SGHAT and CDR2 FQNNGV. The variable domain in full, with the rest retrieved from reference TRBV11-2 and TRBJ2-1, is EAGVAQSPRYKIIEKRQSVAFWCNPISGHATLYWYQQILGQGPKLLIQFQNNGVVDDSQLPKDRFSAERLKGVDSTLKIQPAKLEDSAVYLCASSPSPSFEQFFGPGTRLTVL.

This clonotype was observed at least ten times. This sequence joins TRBV4-2 and TRBJ1-1; maybe TRBD1 (5 bases). CDR3 length equals 16 residues. CDR1 LGHNA and CDR2 YNFKEQ come from the germline V gene. V was shortened by 4 bases and J by 1 base, with 16 bases between the two germline ends. Here the CDR3 DNA reads TGTGCCAGCAGCCCCCCCCCAGGGAAAAGGAACACTGAAGCTTTCTTT. Residues: CASSPPPGKRNTEAFF.

This clonotype was found many times. V usage is TRBV7-2 and J usage is TRBJ2-3; 7 bases fit TRBD1. Germline V gene sequence: CDR1 SGHTA, CDR2 FQGNSA. V dropped 5 bases and J dropped 4; count of bases not matched to a gene: 6. This CDR3 contains 14 residues. The CDR3 loop reads CASSLRQGSDTQYF. CDR3 DNA sequence: TGTGCCAGCAGCCTTCGACAGGGTTCAGATACGCAGTATTTT. The variable domain in full, with the rest retrieved from reference TRBV7-2 and TRBJ2-3, is GAGVSQSPSNKVTEKGKDVELRCDPISGHTALYWYRQSLGQGLEFLIYFQGNSAPDKSGLPSDRFSAERTGGSVSTLTIQRTQQEDSAVYLCASSLRQGSDTQYFGPGTRLTVL.

A few counts support this clonotype. The V and J genes are TRBV12-5 and TRBJ1-1, with D perhaps matching TRBD1 (5 bases). V lost 5 bases and J lost 13, with 20 bases in between. From germline, CDR1 is LGHNT and CDR2 FRNRAP. The CDR3 length is 13 residues. CDR3 amino acids: CASGPGGSSFCFF. The CDR3 nucleotides read TGTGCTAGTGGTCCTGGGGGAAGCTCTTTCTGTTTCTTT.

This clonotype was detected only a few times. This chain uses TRBV5-1 with TRBJ2-3; D not certain. The CDR3 extends over 13 amino acids. In germline, CDR1 is SGHRS, CDR2 YFSETQ. V lost 0 bases and J 5 bases, leaving 7 bases between the germline ends. The CDR3 nucleotides are TGCGCCAGCAGCTTGGGGCCCCAAGATACGCAGTATTTT. Translation gives CASSLGPQDTQYF.

This clonotype was seen ten or more times. This sequence joins TRBV12-3 or TRBV12-4 and TRBJ1-1, with TRBD1 as a possible D gene (6 bases). V shed 3 bases and J shed 3 bases, with 11 bases lying between them. This CDR3 is built from 14 residues. The CDR3 DNA reads as TGTGCCAGCAGTTTTCCGGACAGTTACACTGAAGCTTTCTTT. Translation gives CASSFPDSYTEAFF.

This clonotype was recorded many times. V usage is TRBV9 and J usage is TRBJ1-5; 7 nucleotides line up with TRBD1. The CDR3 loop spans 15 amino acids. CDR1 is SGDLS, CDR2 YYNGEE, per germline. The J segment lost 2 bases and the V segment lost 0 bases, leaving 2 bases of the junction unmatched. The CDR3 is CASSVDGQGNQPQHF. The CDR3 bases are TGTGCCAGCAGCGTAGACGGACAGGGCAATCAGCCCCAGCATTTT.